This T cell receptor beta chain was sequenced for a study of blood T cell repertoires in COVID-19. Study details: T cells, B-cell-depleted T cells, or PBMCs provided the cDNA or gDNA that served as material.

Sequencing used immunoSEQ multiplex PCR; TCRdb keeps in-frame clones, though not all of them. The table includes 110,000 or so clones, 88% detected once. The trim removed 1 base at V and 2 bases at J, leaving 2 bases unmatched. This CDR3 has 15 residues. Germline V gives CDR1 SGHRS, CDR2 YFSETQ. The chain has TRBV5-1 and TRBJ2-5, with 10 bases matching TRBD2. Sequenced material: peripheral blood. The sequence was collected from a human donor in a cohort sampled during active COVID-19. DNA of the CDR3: TGCGCCAGCAGCTTGTTGACTAGCGGGCAAGAGACCCAGTACTTC. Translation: CASSLLTSGQETQYF.